Sequencing of this T cell receptor (beta chain) was carried out in a study of molecular identifiers for immune sequencing clone quantification (dated by TCRdb to the late 2010s). In terms of the full investigation: In a replicate experiment, RNA from around 18,000 or 91,000 naive CD8 T cells was split into five aliquots, four of which were sequenced. CD8 T cells were used in a methods study to benchmark molecular-identifier clustering-based TCR repertoire sequencing (MIDCIRS) and TCR RNA copy counting. Overall study outcomes, separate from this receptor: Modeling indicated around 3.2 TCR RNA copies recovered per cell, compared with about 10 by digital PCR, which implies a capture efficiency of approximately 31%. Highly expanded clone sizes could be underestimated if identical TCR molecules share a barcode. In CMV-specific effector cells, over 99% of molecules were held by clones above 20 RNA copies, whereas under 1% of molecules were held by such clones in naive cells. The naive libraries included spiked-in Jurkat TCR RNA (fewer than eleven copies' worth), and this Jurkat TCR RNA is not part of the donor repertoire. When barcode sub-clustering was not used, chimeric consensus sequences inflated TCR diversity, with chimeras reaching as high as 47%. Spiked-in Jurkat TCR RNA equal to a single cell's worth was reported to be detectable even within one million naive CD8 T cells.

Counted from cysteine to phenylalanine, this CDR3 has 14 amino acids. Only the CDR3 region is kept as DNA, spanning 42 bases read in frame from base 1. The germline V gene encodes CDR1 MGHDK and CDR2 SYGVNS. V lost 4 bases and J lost 4 bases; the stretch between them is 13 bases long. The protocol used for the library was PCR. The listed sequencing device is Illumina HiSeq 4000. Preparation of bulk TCR libraries followed a previously described approach, with the TCR primers listed in Table S5. Purification of total RNA was performed with the Qiagen AllPrep DNA/RNA kit. Reads from multiple sequencing runs of the same library were pooled before analysis. In the source study's methods: Reads were retained only if their TCR constant sequence matched exactly, and those retained reads were trimmed to 150 nt and grouped according to their 12-nt molecular barcodes. Reads within each barcode group were sub-clustered using a 15% Levenshtein threshold, and quality-weighted consensus sequences were constructed for each RNA molecule. Non-functional sequences were discarded, and so were lower-count sequences lying one edit away from another sequence. Based on fitting two negative binomial distributions, any barcode sub-cluster with under 20% of the maximum read count was discarded. The raw public data were reprocessed by TCRdb itself: fastp quality trimming at Q25, MiXCR clonotype calling, in-frame beta chains only. Every entry covers one CDR3 protein and lists the most common genes and DNA from its rows. TCRdb's processing, not the study's, gives the V and J calls here. The sample contains over 600,000 distinct CDR3 sequences, nearly 20% of them found a single time. Of the sample, 0.85% to 0.9% is held by the ten largest clones.

Naive CD8 T cell libraries were made from roughly 18,000 to 920,000 sorted cells using 10%, 30% or 50% of purified RNA. On a BD FACSAria II, naive CD8 T cells were FACS-sorted as CD8+CD4-CCR7+CD45RA+ and collected into RLT Plus buffer. Roughly 10 TCR copies' worth of Jurkat RNA were spiked into about 19,000-1,100,000 naive CD8 T cell samples to test detection sensitivity. Enrichment of CD8 T cells was done with RosetteSep CD8+ T Cell Enrichment Cocktail plus Ficoll-Paque, and ACK red cell lysis came afterward. This clonotype was counted many times. Its antigen is currently not known. Base qualities are not at hand, and no much larger clone is one base apart.

Input material: naive CD8+ T cells from blood, with Jurkat cell RNA spiked in. The meaning of the sample's cell subset or site label: FACS-sorted CD8+CD4-CCR7+CD45RA+ naive T cells. The origin of this receptor is a human donor in good health. Some libraries in this study had Jurkat cell RNA spiked in. The chain links TRBV25-1 with TRBJ2-5; the D element could tentatively be TRBD1 or TRBD2, as 7 bases agree for each. CDR3 loop: CASSGQGGRETQYF. The DNA sequence is given as TGTGCCAGCAGTGGACAGGGAGGGCGAGAGACCCAGTACTTC. The CDR3, completed at both ends by the reference TRBV25-1 and TRBJ2-5 genes, gives the full variable domain EADIYQTPRYLVIGTGKKITLECSQTMGHDKMYWYQQDPGMELHLIHYSYGVNSTEKGDLSSESTVSRIRTEHFPLTLESARPSHTSQYLCASSGQGGRETQYFGPGTRLLVL.